This TCR beta chain was identified in a study of T cells in Graves' hyperthyroidism and ophthalmopathy. To note about this clonotype: Its antigen is undetermined.

The source material, RNA transcripts, was used to amplify TCR beta CDR3 regions. The HTBI primer set served for first-round RT-PCR of the TCR CDR3. TCRdb reanalysed the multiplex PCR reads using MiXCR and keeps one entry per CDR3 protein. The sample includes over 150,000 distinct CDR3 sequences, about a sixth of them seen just once. Broader study findings: Clonotypes that were expanded in thyroid above 0.001 mostly appeared in blood too.

The sequence derives from a woman aged 45-65 years with Graves' hyperthyroidism. Sequences were obtained from blood.

The CDR3 nucleotides read TGTGCCAGCTCACCAATGCGGGACAGGGCTGAGTGGCAGCAGTACTTC. It codes for CASSPMRDRAEWQQYF. The chain joins TRBV18 to TRBJ2-7, with 9 bases identical to TRBD1. The CDR3 covers 16 residues. Germline V CDR1 and CDR2: KGHSH, LQKENI. V trimming: 2 bases; J trimming: 8 bases; junction bases outside the gene matches: 13.